This TCR beta chain was documented in a study of cytomegalovirus exposure and HLA in healthy donors. Regarding the study as a whole: The classifier reportedly diagnosed cytomegalovirus status with high specificity and sensitivity.

Comment on this clone: Antigen specificity is unknown.

Primers included in the PCR were 60 Vbeta and 13 Jbeta primers. Generated by immunoSEQ multiplex PCR, the TCRdb table keeps only in-frame clones and is missing some. The sample contains 200,000 to 250,000 clones, less than 85% of which appear only once. The CDR3 extends over 12 amino acids. Looked up from germline, CDR1 is MGHRA and CDR2 is YSYEKL. V gave up 3 bases and J gave up 1 base, with 4 bases separating them. The clonotype was recovered from a man aged 18 to 29 in good health and CMV-seronegative. The chain links TRBV4-1 to TRBJ2-7; D unresolved. Specimen: PBMCs. CDR3 protein: CASSHLSYEQYF. CDR3 bases: TGCGCCAGCAGCCACCTATCCTACGAGCAGTACTTC.